This T cell receptor beta chain was identified during a study of T cell responses to AZD1222 COVID-19 vaccine. Profiled with immunoSEQ multiplex PCR; TCRdb holds only in-frame clones, not every one. The sample yields 150,000 or so clones, about 88% seen once. Study-wide results and caveats: Females made up more of the donors, who were largely white British, and clonal diversity may have come out too low. All repertoire sampling was performed exclusively after the peak T cell response. Nearly half of spike-specific TCRs reportedly target variant regions that are unmutated in the B.1.351 and B.1.1.7 variants.

With respect to this clone: What it binds is not known.

The sequences come from peripheral blood, collected on day 0 of AZD1222 vaccination. The clonotype originates from an adult in good health.

The CDR3 loop is CASKGLTSDTGELFF. The CDR3 DNA sequence: TGCGCCAGCAAAGGATTAACTAGCGACACCGGGGAGCTGTTTTTT. The chain uses TRBV5-1 and TRBJ2-2; 7 bases agree with TRBD2. The CDR3 spans 15 residues. V lost 6 bases, J lost 3 bases, and 8 bases stayed unmatched. The germline V gene encodes CDR1 SGHRS and CDR2 YFSETQ. Together with reference TRBV5-1 and TRBJ2-2, the CDR3 gives the full variable domain: KAGVTQTPRYLIKTRGQQVTLSCSPISGHRSVSWYQQTPGQGLQFLFEYFSETQRNKGNFPGRFSGRQFSNSRSEMNVSTLELGDSALYLCASKGLTSDTGELFFGEGSRLTVL.